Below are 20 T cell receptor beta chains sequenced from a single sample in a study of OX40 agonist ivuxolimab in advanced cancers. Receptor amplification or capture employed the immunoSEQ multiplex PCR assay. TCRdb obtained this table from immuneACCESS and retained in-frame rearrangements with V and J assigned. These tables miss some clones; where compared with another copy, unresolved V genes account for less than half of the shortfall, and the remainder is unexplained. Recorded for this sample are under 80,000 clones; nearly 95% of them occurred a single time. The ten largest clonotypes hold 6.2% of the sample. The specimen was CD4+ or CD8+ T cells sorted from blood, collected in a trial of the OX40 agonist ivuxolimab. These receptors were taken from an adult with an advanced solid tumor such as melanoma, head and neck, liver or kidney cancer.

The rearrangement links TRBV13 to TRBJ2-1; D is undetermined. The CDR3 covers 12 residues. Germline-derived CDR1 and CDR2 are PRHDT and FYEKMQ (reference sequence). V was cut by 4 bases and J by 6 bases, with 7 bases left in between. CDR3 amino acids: CASSSFGNEQFF. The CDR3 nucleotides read TGTGCCAGCAGCTCCTTTGGCAATGAGCAGTTCTTC.

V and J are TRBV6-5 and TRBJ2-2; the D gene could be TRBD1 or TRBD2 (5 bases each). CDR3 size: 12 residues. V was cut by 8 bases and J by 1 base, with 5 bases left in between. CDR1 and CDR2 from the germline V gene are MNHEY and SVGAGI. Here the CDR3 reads CASGGNTGELFF. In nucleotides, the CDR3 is TGTGCCAGCGGGGGGAACACCGGGGAGCTGTTTTTT.

Here the CDR3 DNA reads TGCGCCAGCAGTGAGTTGGGCAGTCATGAGCAGTTCTTC. Its protein product is CASSELGSHEQFF. The V and J genes are TRBV10-1 and TRBJ2-1; D is unclear. The CDR3 spans 13 residues. V was clipped by 1 base and J by 8 bases, with 9 bases between them. Germline V gene lookup returns CDR1 WNHNN and CDR2 SYGVQD (reference sequence).

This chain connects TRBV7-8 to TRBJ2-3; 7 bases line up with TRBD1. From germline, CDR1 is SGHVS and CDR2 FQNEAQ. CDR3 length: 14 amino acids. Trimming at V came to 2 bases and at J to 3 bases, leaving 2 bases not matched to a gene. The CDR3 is CASSLSGGTDTQYF. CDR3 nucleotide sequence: TGTGCCAGCAGCTTATCAGGGGGTACAGATACGCAGTATTTT.

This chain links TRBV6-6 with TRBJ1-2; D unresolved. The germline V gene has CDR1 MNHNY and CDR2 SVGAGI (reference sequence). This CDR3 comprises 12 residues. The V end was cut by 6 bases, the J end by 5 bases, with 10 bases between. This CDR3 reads CASSSAGYGYTF. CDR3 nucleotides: TGTGCCAGCAGCTCAGCGGGTTATGGCTACACCTTC.

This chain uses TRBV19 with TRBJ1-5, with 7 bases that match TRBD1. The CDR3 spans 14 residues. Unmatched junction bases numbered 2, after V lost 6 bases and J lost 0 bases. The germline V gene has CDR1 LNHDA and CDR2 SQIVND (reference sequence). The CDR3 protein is CASRDRYSNQPQHF. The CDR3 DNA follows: TGTGCCAGTAGGGACAGGTATAGCAATCAGCCCCAGCATTTT.

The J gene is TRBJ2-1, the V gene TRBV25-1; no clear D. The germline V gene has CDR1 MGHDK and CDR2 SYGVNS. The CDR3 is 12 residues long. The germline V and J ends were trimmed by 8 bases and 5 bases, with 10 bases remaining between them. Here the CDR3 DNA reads TGTGCCAGCTCCGACTGGGACAATGAGCAGTTCTTC. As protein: CASSDWDNEQFF.

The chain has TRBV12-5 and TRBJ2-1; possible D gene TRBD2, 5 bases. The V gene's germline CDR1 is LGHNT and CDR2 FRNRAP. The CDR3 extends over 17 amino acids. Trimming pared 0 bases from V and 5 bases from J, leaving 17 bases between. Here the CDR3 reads CASGLVYGGPANNEQFF. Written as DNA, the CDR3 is TGTGCTAGTGGTTTGGTCTATGGAGGTCCTGCAAACAATGAGCAGTTCTTC.

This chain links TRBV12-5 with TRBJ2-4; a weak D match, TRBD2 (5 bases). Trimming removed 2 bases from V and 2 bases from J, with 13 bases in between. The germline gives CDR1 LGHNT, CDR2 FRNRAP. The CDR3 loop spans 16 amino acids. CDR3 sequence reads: CASGLSFSGTKNIQYF. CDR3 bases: TGTGCTAGTGGTTTGTCTTTTTCGGGGACCAAAAACATTCAGTACTTC. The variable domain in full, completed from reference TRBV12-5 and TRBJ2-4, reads DARVTQTPRHKVTEMGQEVTMRCQPILGHNTVFWYRQTMMQGLELLAYFRNRAPLDDSGMPKDRFSAEMPDATLATLKIQPSEPRDSAVYFCASGLSFSGTKNIQYFGAGTRLSVL.

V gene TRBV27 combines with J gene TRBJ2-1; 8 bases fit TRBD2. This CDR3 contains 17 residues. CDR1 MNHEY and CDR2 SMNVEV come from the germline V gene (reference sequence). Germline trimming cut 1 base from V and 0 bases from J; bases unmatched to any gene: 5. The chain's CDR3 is CASSLFPSGSSYNEQFF. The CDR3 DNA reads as TGTGCCAGCAGTTTATTCCCCAGCGGGAGCTCCTACAATGAGCAGTTCTTC.

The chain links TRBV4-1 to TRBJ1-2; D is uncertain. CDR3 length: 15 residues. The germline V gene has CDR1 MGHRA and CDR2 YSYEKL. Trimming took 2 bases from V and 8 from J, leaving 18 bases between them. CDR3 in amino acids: CASSQRSGEDGGYTF. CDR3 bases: TGCGCCAGCAGCCAACGTTCGGGCGAGGATGGGGGCTACACCTTC.

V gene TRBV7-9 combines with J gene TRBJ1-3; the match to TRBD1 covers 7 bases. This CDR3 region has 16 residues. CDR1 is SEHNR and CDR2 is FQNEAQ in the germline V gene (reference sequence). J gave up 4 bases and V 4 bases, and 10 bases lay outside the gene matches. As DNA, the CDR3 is TGTGCCAGCAGCTCCCTGGGGCGGACAGGAGGAAACACCATATATTTT. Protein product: CASSSLGRTGGNTIYF.

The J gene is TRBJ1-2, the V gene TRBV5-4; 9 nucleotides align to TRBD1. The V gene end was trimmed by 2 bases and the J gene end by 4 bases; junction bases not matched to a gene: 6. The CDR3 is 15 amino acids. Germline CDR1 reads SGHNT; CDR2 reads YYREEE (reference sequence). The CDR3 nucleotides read TGTGCCAGCAGCTTAAGGACAGGGGTCGGCTATGGCTACACCTTC. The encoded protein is CASSLRTGVGYGYTF.

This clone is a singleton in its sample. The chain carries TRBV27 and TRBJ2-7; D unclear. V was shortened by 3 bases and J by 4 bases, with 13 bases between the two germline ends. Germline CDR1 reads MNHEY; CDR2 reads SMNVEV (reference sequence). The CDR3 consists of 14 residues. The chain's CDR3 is CASSFKPGHYEQYF. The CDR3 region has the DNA TGTGCCAGCAGTTTTAAACCGGGCCATTACGAGCAGTACTTC.

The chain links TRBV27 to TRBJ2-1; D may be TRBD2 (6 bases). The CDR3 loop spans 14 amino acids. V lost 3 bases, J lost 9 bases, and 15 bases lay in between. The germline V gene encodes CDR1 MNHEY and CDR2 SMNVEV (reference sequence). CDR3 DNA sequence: TGTGCCAGCAGTTTGAGACTAGGGAAGGTTGAGCAGTTCTTC. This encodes CASSLRLGKVEQFF.

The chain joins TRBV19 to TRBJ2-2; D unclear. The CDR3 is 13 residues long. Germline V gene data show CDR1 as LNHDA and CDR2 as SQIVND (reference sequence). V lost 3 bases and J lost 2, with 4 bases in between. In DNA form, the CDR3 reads TGTGCCAGTAGTATCCCCAACACCGGGGAGCTGTTTTTT. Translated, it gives CASSIPNTGELFF.

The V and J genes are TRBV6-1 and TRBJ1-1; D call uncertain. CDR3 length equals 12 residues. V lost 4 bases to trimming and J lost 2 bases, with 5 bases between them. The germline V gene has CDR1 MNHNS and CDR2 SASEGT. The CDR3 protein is CASSAGNTEAFF. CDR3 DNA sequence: TGTGCCAGCAGTGCGGGAAACACTGAAGCTTTCTTT.

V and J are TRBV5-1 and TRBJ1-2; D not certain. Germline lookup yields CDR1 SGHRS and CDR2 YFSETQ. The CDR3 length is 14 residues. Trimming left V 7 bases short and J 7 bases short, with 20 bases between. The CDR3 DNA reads TGCGCCAGCCAACTCGACCTTGGCTTCGCTGGCTACACCTTC. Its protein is CASQLDLGFAGYTF.

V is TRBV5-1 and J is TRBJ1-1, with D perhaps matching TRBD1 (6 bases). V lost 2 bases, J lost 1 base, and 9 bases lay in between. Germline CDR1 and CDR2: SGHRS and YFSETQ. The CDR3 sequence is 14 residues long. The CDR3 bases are TGCGCCAGCAGCTTATACAGGGAGAACACTGAAGCTTTCTTT. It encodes CASSLYRENTEAFF.

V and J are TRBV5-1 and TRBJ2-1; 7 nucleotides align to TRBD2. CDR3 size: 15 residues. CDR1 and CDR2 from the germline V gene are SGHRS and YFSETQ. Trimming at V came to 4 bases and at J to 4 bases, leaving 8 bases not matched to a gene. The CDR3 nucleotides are TGCGCCAGCAGCCGTGGCAGCGGGGTATACAATGAGCAGTTCTTC. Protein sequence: CASSRGSGVYNEQFF.